Following are 19 T cell receptor beta chains from one sample sequenced in a study of vaccination and CD4 T cells after COVID-19. As for treatment: approximately nine-day PBMC culture with coronavirus spike peptide pools or control peptides (ViraFEST assay). What these receptors recognize is not known. CD4+ T cells that had been cultured provided DNA sequenced with the Oncomine TCR Beta short-read assay. One entry per CDR3 protein results from TCRdb running MiXCR on the PCR reads. The sample shows approximately 12,000 distinct CDR3 sequences, around half of them seen only once. The sequences come from cultured CD4+ T cells from blood, collected after SARS-CoV-2 vaccination. These TCRs come from a human donor with COVID-19.

This chain connects TRBV7-2 to TRBJ2-3; D uncertain. The germline CDR1 and CDR2 sequences are SGHTA and FQGNSA. This CDR3 contains 14 residues. V shed 5 bases and J shed 1 base, with 10 bases lying between them. CDR3: CASSVGWGTDTQYF. In nucleotides, the CDR3 is TGTGCCAGCAGCGTGGGATGGGGCACAGATACGCAGTATTTT.

V usage is TRBV11-3 and J usage is TRBJ2-5; 11 nucleotides align to TRBD1. The CDR3 sequence is 14 residues long. The ends lost 5 bases at V and 5 bases at J; junction bases unmatched: 4. From germline, CDR1 is SGHNT and CDR2 YENEEA. The CDR3 protein is CASSRGQGVETQYF. The CDR3 DNA reads TGTGCCAGCAGCCGGGGACAGGGGGTCGAGACCCAGTACTTC.

This clonotype was counted a few times. This chain links TRBV6-1 with TRBJ2-1; the match to TRBD2 covers 11 bases. CDR3 size: 17 residues. CDR1 is MNHNS and CDR2 is SASEGT in the germline V gene. Losses at the gene ends were 7 bases for V and 5 bases for J; bases not matched to a gene: 13. Written as DNA, the CDR3 is TGTGCCAGCATCCGCCTAGCGGGGGGCTTTGTCAACAATGAGCAGTTCTTC. This translates into CASIRLAGGFVNNEQFF.

This clonotype has just a few counts. This chain connects TRBV24-1 to TRBJ2-3; D is perhaps TRBD2 (6 bases). Per the germline V gene, CDR1 is KGHDR and CDR2 is SFDVKD. V was clipped by 3 bases and J by 10 bases, with 16 bases between them. The CDR3 contains 14 residues. The CDR3 loop reads CATSDAGRADSQYF. The CDR3 DNA sequence: TGTGCCACCAGTGATGCCGGGAGAGCCGATTCGCAGTATTTT.

This clonotype turned up a few times. The genes are TRBV6-1 and TRBJ1-1; 9 bases align to TRBD1. V was clipped by 6 bases and J by 3 bases; unmatched bases: 5. Germline CDR1 reads MNHNS; CDR2 reads SASEGT. The CDR3 is 14 amino acids. The CDR3 is CASSDRGKDTEAFF. DNA of the CDR3: TGTGCCAGCAGCGACAGGGGGAAGGACACTGAAGCTTTCTTT.

The chain employs TRBV11-3 and TRBJ1-2, with TRBD1 identical over 7 bases. The ends lost 1 base at V and 3 bases at J; junction bases unmatched: 2. CDR3 length equals 14 residues. In germline, CDR1 is SGHNT, CDR2 YENEEA. The CDR3 nucleotides read TGTGCCAGCAGCTTAGCCCAGGGGGACTATGGCTACACCTTC. Amino acid sequence: CASSLAQGDYGYTF.

The rearrangement links TRBV7-9 to TRBJ1-1; unclear D gene. The CDR3 spans 13 residues. The ends were cut back, 5 bases at V and 7 bases at J, with 14 bases in the middle. Germline values: CDR1 SEHNR, CDR2 FQNEAQ (reference sequence). The CDR3 spells CASSVLGLSEAFF. The DNA of the CDR3 is TGTGCCAGCAGCGTACTTGGGCTTAGTGAAGCTTTCTTT. The full variable domain, rest sourced from reference TRBV7-9 and TRBJ1-1, is DTGVSQNPRHKITKRGQNVTFRCDPISEHNRLYWYRQTLGQGPEFLTYFQNEAQLEKSRLLSDRFSAERPKGSFSTLEIQRTEQGDSAMYLCASSVLGLSEAFFGQGTRLTVV.

The chain has TRBV30 and TRBJ2-3, with 7 bases aligning to TRBD1. Germline-derived CDR1 and CDR2 are GTSNPN and SVGIG (reference sequence). CDR3 length equals 14 residues. Trimming took 8 bases from V and 2 from J; bases not matched to a gene: 10. Here the CDR3 reads CARRADRYTDTQYF. The CDR3 bases are TGTGCCCGCAGGGCGGACAGGTACACAGATACGCAGTATTTT.

The chain is built from TRBV10-3 and TRBJ1-5; tentatively, D is TRBD1 (6 bases). The CDR3 is made up of 15 amino acids. V shed 4 bases and J shed 3 bases, with 13 bases lying between them. Per the germline V gene, CDR1 is ENHRY and CDR2 is SYGVKD. In DNA form, the CDR3 reads TGTGCCATCAGTGTCGCGACAGGACCCAATCAGCCCCAGCATTTT. Its protein product is CAISVATGPNQPQHF.

This chain uses TRBV7-2 with TRBJ2-1; maybe TRBD1 (5 bases). This CDR3 is 16 amino acids long. Trimming cost V 2 bases and J 5 bases, with 16 bases left between them. Germline V gives CDR1 SGHTA, CDR2 FQGNSA. In nucleotides, the CDR3 is TGTGCCAGCAGCTTAATCCTGGCAGGGAACCACAATGAGCAGTTCTTC. Its translation is CASSLILAGNHNEQFF.

This clonotype was recorded only once. This chain links TRBV6-2 or TRBV6-3 with TRBJ1-5, with no clear D. Germline loops: CDR1 MNHEY, CDR2 SVGEGT. The CDR3 spans 12 residues. Trimming removed 2 bases from V and 5 bases from J, with 4 bases in between. For the CDR3, the DNA is TGTGCCAGCAGTTACGGGTATCAGCCCCAGCATTTT. Its protein is CASSYGYQPQHF.

This clonotype came up a few times. J is TRBJ2-7 and V is TRBV25-1; D call uncertain. This CDR3 region has 14 residues. Trimming removed 1 base from V and 2 bases from J, with 9 bases in between. Germline values: CDR1 MGHDK, CDR2 SYGVNS. CDR3 region: CASSESGVTYEQYF. CDR3 nucleotides: TGTGCCAGCAGTGAATCGGGCGTTACCTACGAGCAGTACTTC.

In this sample, this clonotype turned up a few times. The gene calls are TRBV2 and TRBJ1-1, with a tentative D call TRBD1 (6 bases). Germline V gene lookup returns CDR1 SNHLY and CDR2 FYNNEI. V lost 6 bases and J lost 11, with 19 bases in between. CDR3 length: 13 residues. The CDR3 DNA reads as TGTGCCAGCAGGAGAGGGACAACCGTCGCGGCTTTCTTT. Amino acid sequence: CASRRGTTVAAFF.

This clonotype turned up a few times. The chain couples TRBV7-2 to TRBJ1-5; no reliable D call. Germline CDR1 SGHTA, CDR2 FQGNSA. The CDR3 sequence is 13 residues long. V lost 1 base and J 2 bases, leaving 3 bases between the germline ends. CDR3: CASSLVGNQPQHF. The CDR3 DNA reads TGTGCCAGCAGCTTAGTTGGCAATCAGCCCCAGCATTTT.

This chain connects TRBV20-1 to TRBJ2-7, with 9 nucleotides matching TRBD2. Losses at the gene ends were 4 bases for V and 5 bases for J; bases not matched to a gene: 12. The CDR3 totals 15 residues. CDR1 and CDR2 from the germline V gene are DFQATT and SNEGSKA (reference sequence). The CDR3 sequence: CSAKPPGLASHEQYF. CDR3 coding DNA: TGCAGTGCTAAGCCCCCGGGACTAGCTTCCCACGAGCAGTACTTC.

The chain has TRBV7-9 and TRBJ1-1; 9 nucleotides align to TRBD1. V lost 4 bases to trimming and J lost 4 bases; unmatched junction nucleotides: 10. This CDR3 has 16 residues. Germline-derived CDR1 and CDR2 are SEHNR and FQNEAQ (reference sequence). The CDR3 DNA is TGTGCCAGCAGCTCCCCGACAGGGGGACGGAGCACTGAAGCTTTCTTT. Residues: CASSSPTGGRSTEAFF.

Only a few counts were recorded for this clonotype. J is TRBJ1-2 and V is TRBV20-1; D is possibly TRBD1 (5 bases). The CDR3 loop spans 16 amino acids. Germline V lookup: CDR1 DFQATT, CDR2 SNEGSKA (reference sequence). V was shortened by 4 bases and J by 8 bases, with 26 bases between the two germline ends. The CDR3 sequence: CSATLHGIRGTRGYTF. The CDR3 DNA follows: TGCAGTGCTACACTCCACGGGATCAGAGGGACCAGGGGCTACACCTTC.

The chain combines TRBV19 with TRBJ2-7; a possible D gene is TRBD1 (5 bases). There are 14 residues in the CDR3. V was clipped by 6 bases and J by 4 bases, with 16 bases between them. CDR1 and CDR2 from the germline V gene are LNHDA and SQIVND (reference sequence). This CDR3 reads CASSPLAGLYEQYF. The CDR3 coding sequence is TGTGCCAGTAGCCCCCTCGCAGGGCTATACGAGCAGTACTTC.

The chain employs TRBV6-1 and TRBJ2-1; D possibly corresponds to TRBD2 (7 bases). There are 13 residues in the CDR3. The germline V gene has CDR1 MNHNS and CDR2 SASEGT. Trimming left V 6 bases short and J 9 bases short, with 15 bases between. Written as DNA, the CDR3 is TGTGCCAGCAGGGGGAGGGGGAGACTTGAGCAGTTCTTC. It yields the protein CASRGRGRLEQFF.